These T cell receptor beta chains were read from a single sample in a study of blood T cell repertoires in COVID-19. The assay was immunoSEQ multiplex PCR, and TCRdb's table has in-frame clones only and misses some. The sample holds hundreds of thousands of clones, around 89% seen once. Sequencing input: PBMCs or T cells enriched from blood (not recorded which). These receptors all come from a man aged 35 to 55 who had recovered from COVID-19. CDR3s include the opening cysteine and the closing phenylalanine or tryptophan. The order of the fields is CDR3 protein, V gene, J gene.

CSVVSWGQTGYTF	TRBV29-1	TRBJ1-2
CASSLGLAETYEQYF	TRBV18	TRBJ2-7
CASSLGSGQPQETQYF	TRBV27	TRBJ2-5
CASSFTGTGGETQYF	TRBV4-1	TRBJ2-5
CASSLVGSVDTQYF	TRBV5-8	TRBJ2-3
CAWGDRESYGYTF	TRBV30	TRBJ1-2
CATRDSPSTDTQYF	TRBV5-1	TRBJ2-3
CASKPGLLYNEQFF	TRBV6-5	TRBJ2-1
CASSESDRGETQYF	TRBV10-1	TRBJ2-5
CASSFDYSNRGEQFF	TRBV7-2	TRBJ2-1
CATSREVPSAPPRSNEQFF	TRBV15	TRBJ2-1
CASSNLAGGQETQYF	TRBV7-3	TRBJ2-5
CASSAEQGAYTGELFF	TRBV9	TRBJ2-2
CASSKDMAGATNEKLFF	TRBV7-6	TRBJ1-4
CASSQEYRGNTIYF	TRBV14	TRBJ1-3
CASSYASGGYF	TRBV6-5	TRBJ1-3
CASSSHRGGGSPLHF	TRBV5-1	TRBJ1-6
CASSRGPSNQPQHF	TRBV27	TRBJ1-5
CASTRTDNYGYTF	TRBV12-3/TRBV12-4	TRBJ1-2
CASSGTGGNEKLFF	TRBV28	TRBJ1-4
CASSPAQGRPGEQFF	TRBV5-1	TRBJ2-1
CASSFFGQGIGTEAFF	TRBV27	TRBJ1-1
CATRVGVSNQPQHF	TRBV15	TRBJ1-5
CASSKEYQETQYF	TRBV5-1	TRBJ2-5
CASSTSPWASPYEQYF	TRBV19	TRBJ2-7
CASGQGQGTEAFF	TRBV7-3	TRBJ1-1
CASSYGDRSNEKLFF	TRBV25-1	TRBJ1-4
CASSPGTASNQPQHF	TRBV18	TRBJ1-5
CASSLMAGGPWNEQFF	TRBV5-1	TRBJ2-1
CASSLVGGFGTEAFF	TRBV5-6	TRBJ1-1
CASNTAQGLAGGFEQYF	TRBV27	TRBJ2-7
CASSPPLAGAQETQYF	TRBV18	TRBJ2-5
CASSSSPPRGNNEQFF	TRBV7-9	TRBJ2-1
CATSSNYIRGNTGELFF	TRBV15	TRBJ2-2
CASRSRGFSPLHF	TRBV6-5	TRBJ1-6
CASSPRQGAYEQYF	TRBV4-3	TRBJ2-7
CASSSNSYNEQFF	TRBV27	TRBJ2-1
CASSQATHYRGLGTGELFF	TRBV4-3	TRBJ2-2
CASSPGQGNSGNTIYF	TRBV27	TRBJ1-3
CASSQDREYNEQFF	TRBV6-2/TRBV6-3	TRBJ2-1
CASSINRVNTEAFF	TRBV19	TRBJ1-1
CAWRTGFTEAFF	TRBV30	TRBJ1-1
CASSHRPGAITPYNEQFF	TRBV4-3	TRBJ2-1
CASSSLQGVLTTEAFF	TRBV7-3	TRBJ1-1
CASSIRWEWNEQYF	TRBV9	TRBJ2-7
CASSKPSGGSSYNEQFF	TRBV11-3	TRBJ2-1
CASSLPGLAGGADTGELFF	TRBV11-3	TRBJ2-2